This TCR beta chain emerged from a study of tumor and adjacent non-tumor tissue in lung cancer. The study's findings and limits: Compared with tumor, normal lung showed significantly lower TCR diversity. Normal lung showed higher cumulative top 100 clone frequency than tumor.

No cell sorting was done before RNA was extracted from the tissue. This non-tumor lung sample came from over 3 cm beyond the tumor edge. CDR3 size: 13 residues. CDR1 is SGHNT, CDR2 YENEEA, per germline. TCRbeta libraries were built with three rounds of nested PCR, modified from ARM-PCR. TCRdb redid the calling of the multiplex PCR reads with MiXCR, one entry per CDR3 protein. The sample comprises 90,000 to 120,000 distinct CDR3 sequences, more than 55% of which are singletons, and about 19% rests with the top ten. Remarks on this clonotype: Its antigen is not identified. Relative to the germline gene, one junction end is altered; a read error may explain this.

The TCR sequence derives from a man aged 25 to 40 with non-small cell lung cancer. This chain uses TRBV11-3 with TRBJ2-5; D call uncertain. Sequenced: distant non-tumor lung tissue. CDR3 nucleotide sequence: TGTGCCAGCAGCTTAGAGGTACAAGAGATCCAGTACTTC. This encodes CASSLEVQEIQYF.